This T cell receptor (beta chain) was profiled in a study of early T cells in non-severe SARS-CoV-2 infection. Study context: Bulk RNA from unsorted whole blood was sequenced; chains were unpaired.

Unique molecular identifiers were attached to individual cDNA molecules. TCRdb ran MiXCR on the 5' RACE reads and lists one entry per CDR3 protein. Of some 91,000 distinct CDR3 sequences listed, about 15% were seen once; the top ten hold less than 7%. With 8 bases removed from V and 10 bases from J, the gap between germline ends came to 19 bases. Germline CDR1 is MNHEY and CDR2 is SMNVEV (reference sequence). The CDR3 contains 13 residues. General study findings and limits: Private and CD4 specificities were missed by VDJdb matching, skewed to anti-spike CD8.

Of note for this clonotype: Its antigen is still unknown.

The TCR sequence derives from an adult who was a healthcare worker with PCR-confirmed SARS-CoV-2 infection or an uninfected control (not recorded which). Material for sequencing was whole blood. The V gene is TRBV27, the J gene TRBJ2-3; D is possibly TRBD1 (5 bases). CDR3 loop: CASSQGLSSAQYF. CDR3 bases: TGTGCCAGCTCCCAGGGCTTATCCAGTGCGCAGTATTTT.